The table lists the clone carrying this T cell receptor beta chain with a few counts. The antigen remains unidentified. The sample is drawn from a study of cytomegalovirus exposure and HLA in healthy donors. Whole-study context: A previous analysis identified around 120 million unique TCR beta sequences derived from about 180 million T cells.

This CDR3 comprises 11 residues. The V end was cut by 4 bases, the J end by 10 bases, with 9 bases between. In germline, CDR1 is SGHRS, CDR2 YFSETQ. 60 Vbeta and 13 Jbeta primers were used in PCR. Measured with immunoSEQ multiplex PCR; TCRdb has only the in-frame clones, and not every one. The sample has roughly 100,000 clones, around 10% seen once. Study-level results: Researchers reported from a later analysis that most CMV-associated TCR beta chains appeared HLA-restricted.

The specimen was PBMCs. V and J are TRBV5-1 and TRBJ2-1; perhaps TRBD1 as D (6 bases). The clonotype originates from a man in his forties or fifties in good health and CMV-seropositive. The CDR3 nucleotides read TGCGCCAGCAGCCAGGGGACGGAGCAGTTCTTC. As protein: CASSQGTEQFF.